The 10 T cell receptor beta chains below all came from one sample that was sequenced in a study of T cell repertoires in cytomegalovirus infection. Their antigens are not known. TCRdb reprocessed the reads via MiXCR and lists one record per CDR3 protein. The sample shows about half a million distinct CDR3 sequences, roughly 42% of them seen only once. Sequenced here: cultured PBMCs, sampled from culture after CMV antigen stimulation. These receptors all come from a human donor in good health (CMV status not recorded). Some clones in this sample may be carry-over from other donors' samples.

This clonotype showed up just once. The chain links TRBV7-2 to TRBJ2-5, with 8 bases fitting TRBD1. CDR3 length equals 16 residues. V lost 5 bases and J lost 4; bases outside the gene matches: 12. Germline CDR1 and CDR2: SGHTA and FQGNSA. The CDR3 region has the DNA TGTGCCAGCAGCCCAGTTGGGCCAGGGGGCCTAGAGACCCAGTACTTC. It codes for CASSPVGPGGLETQYF.

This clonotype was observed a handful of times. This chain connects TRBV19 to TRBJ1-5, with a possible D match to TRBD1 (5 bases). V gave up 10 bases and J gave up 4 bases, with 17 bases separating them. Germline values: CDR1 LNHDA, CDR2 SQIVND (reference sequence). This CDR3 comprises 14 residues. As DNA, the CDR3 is TGTGCCACGGGGGGGAGACAGACTAATCAGCCCCAGCATTTT. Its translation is CATGGRQTNQPQHF.

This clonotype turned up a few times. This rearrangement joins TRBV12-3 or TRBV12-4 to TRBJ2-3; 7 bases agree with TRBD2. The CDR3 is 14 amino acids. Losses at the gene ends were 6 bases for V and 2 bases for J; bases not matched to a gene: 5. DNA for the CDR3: TGTGCCAGCAGCACGGGACTATTCACAGATACGCAGTATTTT. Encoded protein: CASSTGLFTDTQYF.

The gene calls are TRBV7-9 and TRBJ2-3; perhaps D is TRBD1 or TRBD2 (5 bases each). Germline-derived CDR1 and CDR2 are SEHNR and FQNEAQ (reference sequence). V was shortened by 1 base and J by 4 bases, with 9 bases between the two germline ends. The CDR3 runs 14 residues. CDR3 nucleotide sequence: TGTGCCAGCAGCTTAGGTTGGGGGTCAGATACGCAGTATTTT. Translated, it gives CASSLGWGSDTQYF.

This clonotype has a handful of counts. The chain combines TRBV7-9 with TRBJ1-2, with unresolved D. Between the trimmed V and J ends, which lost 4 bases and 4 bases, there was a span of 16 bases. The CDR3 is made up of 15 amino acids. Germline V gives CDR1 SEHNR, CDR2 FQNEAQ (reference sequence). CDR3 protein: CASSSLGADGYGYTF. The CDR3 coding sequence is TGTGCCAGCAGCTCACTAGGAGCAGATGGCTATGGCTACACCTTC.

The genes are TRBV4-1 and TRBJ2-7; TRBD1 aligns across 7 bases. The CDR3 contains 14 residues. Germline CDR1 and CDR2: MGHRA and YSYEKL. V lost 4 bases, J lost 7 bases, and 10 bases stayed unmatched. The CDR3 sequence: CASSRTGALGEQYF. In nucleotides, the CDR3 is TGCGCCAGCAGCCGTACAGGGGCCTTGGGGGAGCAGTACTTC.

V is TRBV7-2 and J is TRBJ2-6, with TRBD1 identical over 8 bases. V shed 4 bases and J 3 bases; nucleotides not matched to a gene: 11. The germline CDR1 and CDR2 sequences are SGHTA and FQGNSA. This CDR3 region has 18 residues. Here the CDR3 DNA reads TGTGCCAGCAGCTCTAGAGGGGGGACAGGATATGGGGCCAACGTCCTGACTTTC. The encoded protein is CASSSRGGTGYGANVLTF.

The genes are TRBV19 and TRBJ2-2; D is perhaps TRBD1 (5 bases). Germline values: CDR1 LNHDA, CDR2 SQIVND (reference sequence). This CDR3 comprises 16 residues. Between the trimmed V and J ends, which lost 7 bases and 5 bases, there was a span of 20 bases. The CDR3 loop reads CASIPQKGSVTGELFF. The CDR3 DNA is TGTGCCAGTATCCCACAGAAGGGGTCGGTGACCGGGGAGCTGTTTTTT.

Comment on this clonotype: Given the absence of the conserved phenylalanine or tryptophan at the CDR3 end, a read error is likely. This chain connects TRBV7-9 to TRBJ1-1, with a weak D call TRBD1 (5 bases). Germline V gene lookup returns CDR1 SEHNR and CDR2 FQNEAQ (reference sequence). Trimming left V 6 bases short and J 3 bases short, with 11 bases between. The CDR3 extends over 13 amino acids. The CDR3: CASRSGRHTEAFI. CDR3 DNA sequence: TGTGCCAGCAGGTCGGGACGGCACACTGAAGCTTTCATT.

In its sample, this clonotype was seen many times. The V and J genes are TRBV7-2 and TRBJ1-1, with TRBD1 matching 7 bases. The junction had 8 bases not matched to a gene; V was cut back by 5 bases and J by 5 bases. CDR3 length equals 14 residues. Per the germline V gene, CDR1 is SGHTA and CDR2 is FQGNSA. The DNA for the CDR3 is TGTGCCAGCAGCCGACAGGGAATAGAAACTGAAGCTTTCTTT. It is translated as CASSRQGIETEAFF.